The T cell receptor beta chain described here comes from a study of T cell responses to AZD1222 COVID-19 vaccine. Points on this clone: Its antigen is unidentified.

This table comes from immunoSEQ multiplex PCR, and its TCRdb copy is limited to in-frame clones, with some not included. The repertoire has around 140,000 clones, 80% to 90% of them found once; the top ten carry around 1.5%. Trimming cost V 2 bases and J 1 base, with 5 bases left between them. From germline, CDR1 is SGHVS and CDR2 FQNEAQ. The CDR3 sequence is 13 residues long. Points from the study as a whole: Females made up more of the donors, who were largely white British, and clonal diversity may have come out too low. Baseline serostatus was positive in only six AZD1222 recipients. After two AZD1222 doses, spike-specific TCR breadth and depth rose versus day 0.

The sample in question was peripheral blood, obtained on day 0 of AZD1222 vaccination. V usage is TRBV7-8 and J usage is TRBJ1-1; no reliable D call. The sequence was obtained from an adult in good health. CDR3 sequence: CASSLSENTEAFF. For the CDR3, the DNA is TGTGCCAGCAGCTTAAGCGAGAACACTGAAGCTTTCTTT.